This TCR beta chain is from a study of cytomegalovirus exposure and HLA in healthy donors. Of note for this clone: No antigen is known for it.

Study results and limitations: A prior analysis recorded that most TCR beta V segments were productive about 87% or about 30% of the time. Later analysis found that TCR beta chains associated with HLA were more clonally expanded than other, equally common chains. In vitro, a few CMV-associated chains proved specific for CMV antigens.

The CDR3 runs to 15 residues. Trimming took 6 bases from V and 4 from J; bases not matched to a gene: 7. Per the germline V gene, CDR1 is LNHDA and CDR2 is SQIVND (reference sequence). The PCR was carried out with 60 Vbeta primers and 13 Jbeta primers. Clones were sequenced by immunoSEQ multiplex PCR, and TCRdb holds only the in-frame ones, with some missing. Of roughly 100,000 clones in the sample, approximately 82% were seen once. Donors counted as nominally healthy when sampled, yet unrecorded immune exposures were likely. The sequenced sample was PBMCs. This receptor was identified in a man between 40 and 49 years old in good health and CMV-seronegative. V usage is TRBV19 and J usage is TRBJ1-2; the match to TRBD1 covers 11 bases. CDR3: CASRPDRGLSYGYTF. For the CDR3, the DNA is TGTGCCAGTAGACCGGACAGGGGGCTGTCCTATGGCTACACCTTC.